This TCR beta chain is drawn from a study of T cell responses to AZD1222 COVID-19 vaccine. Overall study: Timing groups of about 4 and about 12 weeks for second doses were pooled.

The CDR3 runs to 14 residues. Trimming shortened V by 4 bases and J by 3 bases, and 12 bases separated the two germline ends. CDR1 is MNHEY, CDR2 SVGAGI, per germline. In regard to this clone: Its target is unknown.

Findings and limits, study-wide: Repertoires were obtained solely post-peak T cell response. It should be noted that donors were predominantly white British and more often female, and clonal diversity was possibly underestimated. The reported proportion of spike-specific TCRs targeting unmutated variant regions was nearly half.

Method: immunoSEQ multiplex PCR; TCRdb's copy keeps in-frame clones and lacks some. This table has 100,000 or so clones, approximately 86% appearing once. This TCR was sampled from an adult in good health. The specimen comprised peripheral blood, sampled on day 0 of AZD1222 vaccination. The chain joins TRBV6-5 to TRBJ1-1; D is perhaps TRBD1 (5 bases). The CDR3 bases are TGTGCCAGCAGTTTGAGGATGGGGGACACTGAAGCTTTCTTT. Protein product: CASSLRMGDTEAFF.